The T cell receptor beta chain under discussion was sequenced for a study of chemoradiotherapy in HPV16-positive cancers. The CDR3 spans 16 residues. Germline V gives CDR1 SGHNT, CDR2 YYREEE (reference sequence). V dropped 4 bases and J dropped 0; count of bases not matched to a gene: 6. Clones were read by immunoSEQ multiplex PCR, and TCRdb kept only the in-frame ones, dropping some. The table lists 40,000 to 60,000 clones, roughly 90% of them singletons. This sequence joins TRBV5-4 and TRBJ2-1, with 8 nucleotides matching TRBD2. This specimen consisted of blood, obtained from a patient who underwent chemoradiotherapy. The TCR was taken from a human donor with HPV-associated anogenital cancer. CDR3 nucleotide sequence: TGTGCCAGCAGCACCGCGGGGGGCTCCTCCTACAATGAGCAGTTCTTC. It is translated as CASSTAGGSSYNEQFF.